These T cell receptor beta chains were read from a single sample in a study of T cells expressing NK-cell markers. TCRdb reprocessed the 5' RACE reads and keeps a single row for each CDR3 protein, giving no DNA. The repertoire table contains about 160,000 distinct CDR3 sequences. Sequences were obtained from blood T cells: a sorted CD56 or NKG2C T cell subset, CD4+ or CD8+ T cells, or bulk PBMC T cells (not recorded which). The receptors stem from a woman aged 18 to 75 in good health. Each CDR3 is given with its conserved first and last residue.

v_gene,j_gene,CDR3aa
TRBV6-1,TRBJ1-5,CASTLFESNQPQHF
TRBV11-2,TRBJ2-2,CASSLQDLFNTGELFF
TRBV7-3,TRBJ2-2,CASSGLAGGPKFGELFF
TRBV30,TRBJ2-3,CAWSAGQGRDTQYF
TRBV4-2,TRBJ2-7,CASSQGAGQYF
TRBV20-1,TRBJ2-5,CSARVPSGGETQYF
TRBV7-2,TRBJ2-7,CASSLRLAGQPEQYF
TRBV5-1,TRBJ2-5,CASSSAQRGETQYF
TRBV7-2,TRBJ1-6,CASSLGGSTYNSPLHF
TRBV5-6,TRBJ2-2,CASSLVGRELFF
TRBV2,TRBJ2-5,CASSAGQGERETQYF
TRBV7-8,TRBJ1-2,CASSRSRVRNYGYTF
TRBV6-1,TRBJ2-1,CASSELTGNNEQFF
TRBV24-1,TRBJ2-2,CATSDFPGAGELFF
TRBV6-1,TRBJ2-1,CASSLALNTYNEQFF
TRBV4-2,TRBJ2-3,CASSQVDRGWADTQYF
TRBV20-1,TRBJ2-6,CSADPLQGAGANVLTF
TRBV7-2,TRBJ1-4,CASSLQKANNEKLFF
TRBV7-3,TRBJ2-7,CASSPNQATYEQYF
TRBV2,TRBJ2-5,CAHRDTSETQYF
TRBV4-2,TRBJ2-3,CASSRGTVQTDTQYF
TRBV12-5,TRBJ2-3,CASGTSGGGLADTQYF
TRBV6-5,TRBJ2-3,CASSWVAGGGTDTQYF
TRBV29-1,TRBJ1-4,CSGKFGPATNEKLFF
TRBV27,TRBJ2-2,CASSLSGQLNTGELFF